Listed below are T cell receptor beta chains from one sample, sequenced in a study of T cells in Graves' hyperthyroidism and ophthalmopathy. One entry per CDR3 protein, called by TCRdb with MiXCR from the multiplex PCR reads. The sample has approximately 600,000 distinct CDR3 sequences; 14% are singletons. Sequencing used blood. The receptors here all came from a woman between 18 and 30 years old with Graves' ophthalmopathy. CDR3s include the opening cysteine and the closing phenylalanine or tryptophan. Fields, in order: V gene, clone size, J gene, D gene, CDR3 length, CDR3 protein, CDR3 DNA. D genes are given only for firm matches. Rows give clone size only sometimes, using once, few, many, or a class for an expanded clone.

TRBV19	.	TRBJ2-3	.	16	CASSIILGVTTDTQYF	TGTGCCAGTAGTATTATTCTCGGGGTAACAACAGATACGCAGTATTTT
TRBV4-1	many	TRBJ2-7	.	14	CASSQVISPEEQYF	TGCGCCAGCAGCCAGGTTATTAGTCCGGAGGAGCAGTACTTC
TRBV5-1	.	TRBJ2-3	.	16	CASSLSQGVNTDTQYF	TGCGCCAGCAGCTTGTCACAGGGTGTGAACACAGATACGCAGTATTTT
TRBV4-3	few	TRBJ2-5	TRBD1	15	CASSHLRGPQETQYF	TGCGCCAGCAGCCATTTGAGGGGGCCTCAAGAGACCCAGTACTTC
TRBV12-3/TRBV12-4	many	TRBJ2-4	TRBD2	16	CASSSSGRQSKNIQYF	TGTGCCAGCAGTTCCAGCGGGAGGCAGTCCAAAAACATTCAGTACTTC
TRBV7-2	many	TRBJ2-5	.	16	CASSPRTGRFGETQYF	TGTGCCAGCAGCCCTCGAACCGGGCGCTTTGGAGAGACCCAGTACTTC
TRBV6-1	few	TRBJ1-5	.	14	CAASPQYSNQPQHF	TGTGCCGCCTCCCCGCAGTATAGCAATCAGCCCCAGCATTTT
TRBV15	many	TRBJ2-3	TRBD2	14	CATSSSGGTDTQYF	TGTGCCACCAGCAGTTCCGGGGGGACAGATACGCAGTATTTT
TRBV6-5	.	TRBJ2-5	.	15	CASSLRIPTGETQYF	TGTGCCAGCAGTTTAAGGATCCCCACAGGGGAGACCCAGTACTTC
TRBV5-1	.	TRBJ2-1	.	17	CASSLDSGLSSLDEQFF	TGCGCCAGCAGCTTGGATTCCGGACTCTCGAGTCTGGATGAGCAGTTCTTC
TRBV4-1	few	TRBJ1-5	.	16	CASSQDFGTGAQPQHF	TGCGCCAGCAGCCAAGATTTTGGGACCGGGGCTCAGCCCCAGCATTTT
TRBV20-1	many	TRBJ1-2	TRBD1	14	CSARDLDREYGYTF	TGCAGTGCTAGAGATTTGGACAGGGAATATGGCTACACCTTC
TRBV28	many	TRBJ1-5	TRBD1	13	CAGRDRGDQPQHF	TGTGCCGGACGGGACAGGGGCGATCAGCCCCAGCATTTT
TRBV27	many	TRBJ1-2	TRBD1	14	CASSLWQGDYGYTF	TGTGCCAGCAGTTTATGGCAGGGGGACTATGGCTACACCTTC
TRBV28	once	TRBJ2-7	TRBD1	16	CASPPPTERDSYEQYF	TGTGCCAGCCCTCCCCCGACAGAACGGGACAGCTACGAGCAGTACTTC
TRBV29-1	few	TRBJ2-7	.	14	CSVLDLEDTYEQYF	TGCAGCGTTCTAGATTTGGAGGATACCTACGAGCAGTACTTC
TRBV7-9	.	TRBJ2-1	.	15	CASSLARILGREQFF	TGTGCCAGCAGCTTAGCACGGATCCTGGGGCGGGAGCAGTTCTTC
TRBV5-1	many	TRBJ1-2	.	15	CASSLDGIPNYGYTF	TGCGCCAGCAGCTTGGATGGCATCCCTAACTATGGCTACACCTTC
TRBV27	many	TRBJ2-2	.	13	CASSPLRTGELFF	TGTGCCAGCAGTCCCCTGAGAACCGGGGAGCTGTTTTTT
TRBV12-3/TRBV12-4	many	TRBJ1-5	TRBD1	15	CASSLGTGASQPQHF	TGTGCCAGCAGTCTGGGGACAGGGGCTAGTCAGCCCCAGCATTTT
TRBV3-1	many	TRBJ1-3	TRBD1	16	CASSQAGTVSGNTIYF	TGTGCCAGCAGCCAAGCAGGGACAGTCTCTGGAAACACCATATATTTT
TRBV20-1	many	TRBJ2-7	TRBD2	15	CSARDRSGSSYEQYF	TGCAGTGCTAGAGATCGGAGCGGGAGCTCCTACGAGCAGTACTTC
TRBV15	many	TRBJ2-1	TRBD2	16	CATSRALAGYYNEQFF	TGTGCCACCAGCAGGGCGCTAGCGGGTTACTACAATGAGCAGTTCTTC
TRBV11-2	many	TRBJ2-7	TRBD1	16	CASSLGTGQGINEQYF	TGTGCCAGCAGCTTAGGAACGGGACAGGGCATCAACGAGCAGTACTTC
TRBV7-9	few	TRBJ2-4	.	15	CASSSVGTAKNIQYF	TGTGCCAGCAGCTCGGTGGGAACGGCCAAAAACATTCAGTACTTC
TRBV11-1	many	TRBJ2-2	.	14	CASSLDTHLGELFF	TGTGCCAGCAGCCTTGACACCCACCTGGGGGAGCTGTTTTTT
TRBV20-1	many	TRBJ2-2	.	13	CSASANRAGELFF	TGCAGTGCTAGTGCAAACCGGGCCGGGGAGCTGTTTTTT
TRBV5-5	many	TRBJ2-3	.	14	CASSLRLGTDTQYF	TGTGCCAGCAGCTTGCGGTTGGGTACAGATACGCAGTATTTT
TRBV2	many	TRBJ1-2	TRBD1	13	CASIPDRGHGYTF	TGTGCCAGCATCCCTGACAGGGGGCATGGCTACACCTTC
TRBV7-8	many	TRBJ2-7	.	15	CASSLGPRPSYEQYF	TGTGCCAGCAGCTTAGGCCCGCGGCCCTCCTACGAGCAGTACTTC
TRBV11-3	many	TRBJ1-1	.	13	CASSLGQKSEAFF	TGTGCCAGCAGCTTAGGGCAGAAGAGTGAAGCTTTCTTT
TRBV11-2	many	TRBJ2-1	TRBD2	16	CASSDTTSGSLNEQFF	TGTGCCAGCAGCGATACGACTAGCGGGAGTCTCAATGAGCAGTTCTTC
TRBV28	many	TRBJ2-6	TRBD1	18	CASSRRRQGYSGANVLTF	TGTGCCAGCAGTCGCAGAAGACAGGGGTACTCTGGGGCCAACGTCCTGACTTTC
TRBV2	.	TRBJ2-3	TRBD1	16	CASTPLGTQGADTQYF	TGTGCCAGCACTCCCCTGGGCACACAGGGGGCTGATACGCAGTATTTT
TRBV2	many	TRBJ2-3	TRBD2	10	CASAGLQQYF	TGTGCCAGCGCGGGACTACAGCAGTATTTT
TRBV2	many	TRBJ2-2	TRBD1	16	CASSHGTGRDTGELFF	TGTGCCAGCAGTCACGGGACAGGGAGGGACACCGGGGAGCTGTTTTTT
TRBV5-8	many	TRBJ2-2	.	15	CASSLARGSTGELFF	TGTGCCAGCAGCTTGGCCCGAGGTAGCACCGGGGAGCTGTTTTTT
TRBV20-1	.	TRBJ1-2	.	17	CSARSPKPGGTYYGYTF	TGCAGTGCTAGATCTCCCAAACCCGGAGGGACGTACTATGGCTACACCTTC
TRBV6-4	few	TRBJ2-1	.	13	CASSEASHNEQFF	TGTGCCAGCAGTGAGGCCAGTCACAATGAGCAGTTCTTC
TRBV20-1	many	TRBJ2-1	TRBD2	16	CSARAGSGRVYNEQFF	TGCAGTGCTAGAGCGGGGAGCGGGAGGGTCTACAATGAGCAGTTCTTC